This T cell receptor (beta chain) was identified in a study of T cells in Graves' hyperthyroidism and ophthalmopathy. Study as a whole: Peripheral blood sampling occurred at initial diagnosis, before any treatment.

Graves' hyperthyroidism without ophthalmopathy progression within 18 months was termed stable. Fresh peripheral blood, roughly 9.3 ml, was the source of the PBMCs. The TCR beta CDR3 regions underwent amplification using RNA transcripts as the source. HTBI primers drove first-round RT-PCR of the TCR CDR3. MiXCR, applied by TCRdb to the multiplex PCR reads, yields one record per CDR3 protein. The sample lists about 560,000 distinct CDR3 sequences, over 15% occurring once. The germline V gene has CDR1 MNHNS and CDR2 SASEGT. The CDR3 contains 13 residues. V shed 3 bases, J shed 5 bases, and the junction held 3 bases outside the gene matches. This clonotype has at least ten counts.

The V and J genes are TRBV6-1 and TRBJ2-7; 8 bases align to TRBD2. The source of this sequence is a woman aged 18-29 years with Graves' hyperthyroidism. The sequenced sample was blood. The CDR3 reads CASSDSGSNEQYF. Here the CDR3 DNA reads TGTGCCAGCAGTGACAGCGGGAGCAACGAGCAGTACTTC.